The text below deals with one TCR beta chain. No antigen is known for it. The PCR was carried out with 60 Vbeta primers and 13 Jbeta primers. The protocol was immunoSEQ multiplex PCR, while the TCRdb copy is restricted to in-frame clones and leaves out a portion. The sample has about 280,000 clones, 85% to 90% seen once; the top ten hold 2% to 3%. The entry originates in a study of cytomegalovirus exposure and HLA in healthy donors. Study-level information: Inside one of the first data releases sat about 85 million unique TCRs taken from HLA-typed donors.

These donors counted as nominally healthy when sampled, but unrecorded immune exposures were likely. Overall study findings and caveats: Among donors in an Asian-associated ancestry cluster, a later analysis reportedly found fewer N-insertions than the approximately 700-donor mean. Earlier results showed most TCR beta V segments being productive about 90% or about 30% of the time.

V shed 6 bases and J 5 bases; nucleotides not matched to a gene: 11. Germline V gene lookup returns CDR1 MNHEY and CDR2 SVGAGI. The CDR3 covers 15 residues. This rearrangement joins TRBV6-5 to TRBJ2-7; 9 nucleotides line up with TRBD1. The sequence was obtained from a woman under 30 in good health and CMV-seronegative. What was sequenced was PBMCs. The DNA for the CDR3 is TGTGCCAGCAGAACCTCCGGGACAGGGTACCACGAGCAGTACTTC. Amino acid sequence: CASRTSGTGYHEQYF.